The text below deals with one T cell receptor beta chain. The source of the sample is a study of blood T cell repertoires in COVID-19. The CDR3 sequence is 11 residues long. CDR1 MDHEN and CDR2 SYDVKM come from the germline V gene. Trimming cost V 6 bases and J 4 bases, with 4 bases left between them. The table came from immunoSEQ multiplex PCR; TCRdb's copy has only in-frame clones and leaves some out. The table lists some 78,000 clones, around 90% of them singletons, with about 1% in the top ten. The material sequenced was peripheral blood. The chain employs TRBV28 and TRBJ1-5, with unresolved D. The TCR comes from a woman in her 50s in a cohort sampled during active COVID-19. This CDR3 is CASSGNQPQHF. CDR3 DNA sequence: TGTGCCAGCAGCGGGAATCAGCCCCAGCATTTT.